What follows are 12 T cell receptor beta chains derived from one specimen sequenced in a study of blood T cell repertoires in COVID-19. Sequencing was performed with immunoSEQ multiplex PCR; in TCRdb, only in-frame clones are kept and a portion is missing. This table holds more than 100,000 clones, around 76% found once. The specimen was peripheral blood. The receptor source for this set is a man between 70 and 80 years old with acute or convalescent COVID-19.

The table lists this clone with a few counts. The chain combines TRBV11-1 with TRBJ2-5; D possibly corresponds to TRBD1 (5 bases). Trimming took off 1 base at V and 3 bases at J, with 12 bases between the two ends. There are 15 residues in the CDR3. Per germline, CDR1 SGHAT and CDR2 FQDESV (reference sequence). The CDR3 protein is CASSLERQKKETQYF. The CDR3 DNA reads TGTGCCAGCAGCTTAGAACGACAGAAAAAAGAGACCCAGTACTTC. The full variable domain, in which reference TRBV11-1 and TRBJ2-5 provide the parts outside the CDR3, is EAEVAQSPRYKITEKSQAVAFWCDPISGHATLYWYRQILGQGPELLVQFQDESVVDDSQLPKDRFSAERLKGVDSTLKIQPAELGDSAMYLCASSLERQKKETQYFGPGTRLLVL.

CDR3 DNA: TGTGCCAGCAGCGGACAGGGGGCGAGAATGGGCAATGAGCAGTTCTTC. Residues: CASSGQGARMGNEQFF. The chain joins TRBV7-3 to TRBJ2-1; 11 bases are a match to TRBD1. Germline CDR1 SGHTA, CDR2 FQGTGA. The CDR3 covers 16 residues. The junction had 9 bases not matched to a gene; V was cut back by 5 bases and J by 6 bases.

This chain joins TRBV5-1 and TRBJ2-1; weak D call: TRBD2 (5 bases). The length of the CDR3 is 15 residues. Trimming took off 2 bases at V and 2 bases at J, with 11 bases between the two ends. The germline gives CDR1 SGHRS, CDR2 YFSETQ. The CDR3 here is CASSLERVAYNEQFF. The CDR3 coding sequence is TGCGCCAGCAGCTTAGAGAGGGTGGCCTACAATGAGCAGTTCTTC.

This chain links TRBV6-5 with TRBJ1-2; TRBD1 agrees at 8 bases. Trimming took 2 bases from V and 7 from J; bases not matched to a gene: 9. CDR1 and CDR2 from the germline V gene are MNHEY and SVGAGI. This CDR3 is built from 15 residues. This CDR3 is CASSYGSQTGVGYTF. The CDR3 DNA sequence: TGTGCCAGCAGTTACGGATCCCAGACAGGGGTTGGCTACACCTTC.

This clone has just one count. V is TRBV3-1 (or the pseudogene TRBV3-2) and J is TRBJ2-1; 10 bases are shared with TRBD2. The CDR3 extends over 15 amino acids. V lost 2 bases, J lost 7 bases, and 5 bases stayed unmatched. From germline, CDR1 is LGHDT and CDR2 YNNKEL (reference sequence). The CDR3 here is CASSQSSGGRNEQFF. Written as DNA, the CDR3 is TGTGCCAGCAGCCAAAGTAGCGGGGGGCGGAATGAGCAGTTCTTC.

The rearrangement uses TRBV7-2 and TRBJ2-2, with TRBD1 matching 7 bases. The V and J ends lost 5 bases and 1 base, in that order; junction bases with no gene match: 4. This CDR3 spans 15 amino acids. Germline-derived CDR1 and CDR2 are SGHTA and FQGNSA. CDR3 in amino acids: CASSRRTGNTGELFF. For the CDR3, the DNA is TGTGCCAGCAGCCGCCGGACAGGGAACACCGGGGAGCTGTTTTTT.

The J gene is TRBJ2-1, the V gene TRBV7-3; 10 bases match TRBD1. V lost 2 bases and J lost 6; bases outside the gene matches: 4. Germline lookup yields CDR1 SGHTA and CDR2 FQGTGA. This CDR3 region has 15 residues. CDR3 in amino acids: CASSLLGQGFNEQFF. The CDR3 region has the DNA TGTGCCAGCAGCTTACTGGGACAGGGGTTCAATGAGCAGTTCTTC.

The CDR3: CASSQDFQRPEAFF. In DNA, the CDR3 is TGTGCCAGCAGCCAAGATTTTCAGCGACCTGAAGCTTTCTTT. The chain employs TRBV4-2 and TRBJ1-1, with D unresolved. V was shortened by 0 bases and J by 6 bases, with 11 bases between the two germline ends. This CDR3 contains 14 residues. Germline V gene sequence: CDR1 LGHNA, CDR2 YNFKEQ.

CDR3 in amino acids: CASSLAAGGEKLFF. CDR3 nucleotide sequence: TGCGCCAGCAGCTTGGCGGCAGGAGGTGAAAAACTGTTTTTT. V is TRBV5-1 and J is TRBJ1-4; D unclear. Per the germline V gene, CDR1 is SGHRS and CDR2 is YFSETQ. CDR3 length: 14 amino acids. V shed 0 bases and J shed 7 bases, with 10 bases lying between them.

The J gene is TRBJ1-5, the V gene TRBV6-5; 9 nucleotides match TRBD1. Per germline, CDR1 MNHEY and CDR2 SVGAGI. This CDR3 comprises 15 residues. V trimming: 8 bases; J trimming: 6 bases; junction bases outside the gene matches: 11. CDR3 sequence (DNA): TGTGCCAGCGAGGGATATACAGGGGGCGGTCAGCCCCAGCATTTT. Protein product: CASEGYTGGGQPQHF.

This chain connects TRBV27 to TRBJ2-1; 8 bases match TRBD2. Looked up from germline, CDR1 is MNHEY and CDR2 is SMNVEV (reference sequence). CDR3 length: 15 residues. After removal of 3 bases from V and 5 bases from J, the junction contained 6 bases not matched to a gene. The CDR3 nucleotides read TGTGCCAGCAGTTTCAACGGCGGGGGGAACAATGAGCAGTTCTTC. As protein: CASSFNGGGNNEQFF.

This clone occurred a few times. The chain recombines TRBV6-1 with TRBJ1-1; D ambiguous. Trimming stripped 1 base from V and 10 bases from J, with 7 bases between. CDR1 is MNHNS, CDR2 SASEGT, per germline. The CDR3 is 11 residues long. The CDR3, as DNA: TGTGCCAGCAGTGAAGTCGGGGTAGCTTTCTTT. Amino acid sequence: CASSEVGVAFF.